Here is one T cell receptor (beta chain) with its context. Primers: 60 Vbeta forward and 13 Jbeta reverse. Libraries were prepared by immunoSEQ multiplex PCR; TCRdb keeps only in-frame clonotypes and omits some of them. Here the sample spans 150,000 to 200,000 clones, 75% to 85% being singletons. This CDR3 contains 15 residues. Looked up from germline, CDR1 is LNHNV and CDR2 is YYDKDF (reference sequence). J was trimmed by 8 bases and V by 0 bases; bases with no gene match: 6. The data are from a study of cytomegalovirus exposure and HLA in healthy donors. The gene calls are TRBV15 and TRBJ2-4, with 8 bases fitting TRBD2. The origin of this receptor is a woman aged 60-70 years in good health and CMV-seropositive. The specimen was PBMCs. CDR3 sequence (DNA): TGTGCCACCAGCAGAGATTCGGGAGGGAAGGACATTCAGTACTTC. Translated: CATSRDSGGKDIQYF.